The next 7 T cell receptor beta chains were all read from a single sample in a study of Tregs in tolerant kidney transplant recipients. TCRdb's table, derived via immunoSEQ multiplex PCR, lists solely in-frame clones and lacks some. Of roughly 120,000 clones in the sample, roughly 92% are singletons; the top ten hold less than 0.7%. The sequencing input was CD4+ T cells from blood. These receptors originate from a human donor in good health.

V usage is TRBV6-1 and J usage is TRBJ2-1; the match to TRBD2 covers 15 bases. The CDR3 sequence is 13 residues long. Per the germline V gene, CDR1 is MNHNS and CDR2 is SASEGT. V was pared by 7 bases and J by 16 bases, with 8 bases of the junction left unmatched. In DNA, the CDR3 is TGTGCCAGCAATCTCGGGACTAGCGGGGGGAGATTCTTC. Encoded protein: CASNLGTSGGRFF.

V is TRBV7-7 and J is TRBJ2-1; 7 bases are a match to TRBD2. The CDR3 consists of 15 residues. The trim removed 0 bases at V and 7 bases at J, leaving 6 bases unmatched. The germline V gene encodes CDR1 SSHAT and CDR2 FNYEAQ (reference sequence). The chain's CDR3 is CASSLAGGAGNEQFF. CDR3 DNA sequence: TGTGCCAGCAGCTTAGCGGGAGGGGCAGGGAATGAGCAGTTCTTC.

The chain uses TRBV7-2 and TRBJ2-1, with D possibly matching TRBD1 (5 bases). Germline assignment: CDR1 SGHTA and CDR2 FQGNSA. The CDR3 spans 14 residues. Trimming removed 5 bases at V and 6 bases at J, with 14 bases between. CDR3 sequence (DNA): TGTGCCAGCAGCCCAGGGTCCCACCCCAATGAGCAGTTCTTC. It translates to CASSPGSHPNEQFF.

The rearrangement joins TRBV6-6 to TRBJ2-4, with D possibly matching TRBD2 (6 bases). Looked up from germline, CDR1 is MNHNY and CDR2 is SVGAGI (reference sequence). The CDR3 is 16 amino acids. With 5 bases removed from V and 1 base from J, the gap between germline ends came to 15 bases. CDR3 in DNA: TGTGCCAGCAGTCACGGTGGTGGGACTGCCAAAAACATTCAGTACTTC. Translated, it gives CASSHGGGTAKNIQYF.

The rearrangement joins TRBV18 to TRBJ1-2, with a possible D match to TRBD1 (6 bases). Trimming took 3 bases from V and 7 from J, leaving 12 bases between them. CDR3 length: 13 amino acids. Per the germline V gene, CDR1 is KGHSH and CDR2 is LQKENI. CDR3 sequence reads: CASSPNREGGYTF. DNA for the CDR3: TGTGCCAGCTCACCCAACAGGGAGGGTGGCTACACCTTC. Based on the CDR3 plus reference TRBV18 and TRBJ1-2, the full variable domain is NAGVMQNPRHLVRRRGQEARLRCSPMKGHSHVYWYRQLPEEGLKFMVYLQKENIIDESGMPKERFSAEFPKEGPSILRIQQVVRGDSAAYFCASSPNREGGYTFGSGTRLTVV.

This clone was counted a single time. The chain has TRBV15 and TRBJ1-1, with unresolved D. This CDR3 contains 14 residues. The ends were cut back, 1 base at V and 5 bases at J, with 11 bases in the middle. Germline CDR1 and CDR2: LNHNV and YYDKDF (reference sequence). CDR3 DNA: TGTGCCACCAGCAGAGGAACCCAACGGACTGAAGCTTTCTTT. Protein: CATSRGTQRTEAFF. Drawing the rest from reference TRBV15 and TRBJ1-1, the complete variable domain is DAMVIQNPRYQVTQFGKPVTLSCSQTLNHNVMYWYQQKSSQAPKLLFHYYDKDFNNEADTPDNFQSRRPNTSFCFLDIRSPGLGDTAMYLCATSRGTQRTEAFFGQGTRLTVV.

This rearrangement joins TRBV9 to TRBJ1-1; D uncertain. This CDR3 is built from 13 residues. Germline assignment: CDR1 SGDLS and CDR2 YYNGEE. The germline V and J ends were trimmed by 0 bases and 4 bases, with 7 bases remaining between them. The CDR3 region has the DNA TGTGCCAGCAGCGTAGGAGGCCCCACTGAAGCTTTCTTT. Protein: CASSVGGPTEAFF.